Sequencing of this T cell receptor beta chain was carried out in a study of neurological immune-mediated disorders. TCRdb re-derived calls from the 5' RACE reads in MiXCR, one entry per CDR3 protein. The sample lists about 82,000 distinct CDR3 sequences; approximately 2.4% were seen once. This clonotype occurred many times. Trimming stripped 1 base from V and 10 bases from J, with 11 bases between. The CDR3 has 13 amino acids. The germline CDR1 and CDR2 sequences are SEHNR and FQNEAQ (reference sequence). The sample was PBMCs. This chain links TRBV7-9 with TRBJ2-1, with TRBD1 as a possible D gene (6 bases). This sequence originates from a woman younger than 45 with multiple sclerosis. For the CDR3, the DNA is TGTGCCAGCAGCTTAGATCCCCAGGGGGAGCAGTTCTTC. Translating gives CASSLDPQGEQFF. The variable domain in full, completed from reference TRBV7-9 and TRBJ2-1, reads DTGVSQNPRHKITKRGQNVTFRCDPISEHNRLYWYRQTLGQGPEFLTYFQNEAQLEKSRLLSDRFSAERPKGSFSTLEIQRTEQGDSAMYLCASSLDPQGEQFFGPGTRLTVL.